The subject of this entry is one T cell receptor beta chain. The antigen is unknown. The sample originates from a study of T-cell reconstitution after alpha-beta-depleted transplantation in children. Broader study findings: After transplant, high TCRbeta diversity at day 60 in some patients arose from surviving recipient T cells and thymic progenitors.

Molecular barcoding with unique molecular identifiers was used for the TCRbeta library. TCRdb fed the PCR reads into MiXCR, producing one record per CDR3 protein. The sample consists of more than 100,000 distinct CDR3 sequences, under 30% of them appearing once. This CDR3 has 18 amino acids. Trimming at V came to 4 bases and at J to 0 bases, leaving 7 bases not matched to a gene. This TCR was recovered from a male patient aged 2 to 10 who had a stem cell transplant for chronic granulomatous disease, so the T cells may come from the graft donor. Sequences were derived from PBMCs, mostly from graft donor cells, sampled 180 days after TCRalphabeta/CD19-depleted stem cell transplant. This chain uses TRBV12-3 or TRBV12-4 with TRBJ2-3; TRBD2 aligns across 13 bases. The CDR3 loop is CASSYTSGRAGSTDTQYF. The CDR3 region has the DNA TGTGCCAGCAGTTATACTAGCGGGAGGGCTGGGAGCACAGATACGCAGTATTTT.